The sequence of this T cell receptor beta chain was determined in a study of cytomegalovirus exposure and HLA in healthy donors. V was trimmed by 6 bases and J by 5 bases, leaving 7 bases between them. CDR3 length equals 11 residues. The V gene's germline CDR1 is MNHEY and CDR2 SVGAGI. In the case of this clone: Other DNA sequences in the same sample also yield this CDR3.

60 Vbeta and 13 Jbeta primers were used in PCR. Only in-frame clones appear in the TCRdb table, and some are missing; sequencing was by immunoSEQ multiplex PCR. The ten most abundant clones cover 1.6% of a sample with 100,000 to 150,000 clones. The receptor was derived from a woman in her thirties or forties in good health and CMV-seropositive. Sequenced: PBMCs. This rearrangement joins TRBV6-5 to TRBJ2-5; D is unresolved. The chain's CDR3 is CASSPGETQYF. CDR3 nucleotide sequence: TGTGCCAGCAGCCCAGGCGAGACCCAGTACTTC.